The present TCR beta chain was sequenced within a study of CD8 T cells in ankylosing spondylitis. This clonotype was seen a handful of times. Its matching antigen is unknown. With 3 bases removed from V and 3 bases from J, the gap between germline ends came to 12 bases. This CDR3 has 14 residues. Germline V gene lookup returns CDR1 KGHSH and CDR2 LQKENI. Quantitative barcoded 5'-RACE was used to prepare TCR beta libraries. A single record per CDR3 protein comes from TCRdb applying MiXCR to the 5' RACE reads. The sample lists around 890,000 distinct CDR3 sequences, about 11% occurring once. General observations from the study: According to the report, clones linked to the disease were significantly enriched in matched synovial fluid samples taken from ankylosing spondylitis patients. Several of the motif variants were reported before in synovial fluid and blood from reactive arthritis. In ankylosing spondylitis blood, a motif of seven to nine highly homologous TCR beta variants appeared characteristic. As for the disease-linked clones, they showed a CD8+ phenotype and occurred at relatively low frequencies in peripheral blood.

This chain uses TRBV18 with TRBJ2-7, with D perhaps being TRBD1 or TRBD2 (6 bases each). The TCR was taken from a male donor with ankylosing spondylitis. Sample: blood, either unsorted or a sorted T cell fraction (not recorded which). The CDR3 DNA follows: TGTGCCAGCTCACCGGGGGGCAAATACTACGAGCAGTACTTC. As protein: CASSPGGKYYEQYF.